The clone carrying this TCR beta chain showed up many times. The antigen remains undetermined. The data were obtained in a study of human T cells and chemical hapten exposure. Study results and limitations: Patch test score tracked positively with PT1 expanded TCR counts. Compared to controls, expanded TCRs made significantly more large clusters of similar CDR3s.

Sample time point: patch test 1, 2 weeks after DPC sensitization. Treatment: therapeutic diphenylcyclopropenone sensitization with weekly scalp DPC. Single cDNA molecules in the library carried unique molecular identifiers attached during preparation. Authors' methods: Sampled TCR counts reached a median of about 90,000 per sample, with values ranging from roughly 20,000 to 700,000. Each CDR3 protein is one row after TCRdb ran MiXCR on the RACE reads. TCRdb, rather than the study authors, made the V and J calls. The table has about 340,000 distinct CDR3 sequences, around 7% seen once. Germline V gene lookup returns CDR1 SGHTA and CDR2 FQGNSA. The J segment lost 2 bases and the V segment lost 2 bases, leaving 4 bases of the junction unmatched. The CDR3 loop spans 15 amino acids.

The chain employs TRBV7-2 and TRBJ2-5, with 8 bases matching TRBD1. The receptor was isolated from a woman aged 18 to 35 with alopecia areata. Some clones in this sample may be carry-over from other donors' samples. Source: whole blood, taken in connection with sensitization to the hapten diphenylcyclopropenone (DPC). CDR3 sequence (DNA): TGTGCCAGCAGCTTAAACGGACAGGGACAAGAGACCCAGTACTTC. This encodes CASSLNGQGQETQYF.